Listed below are T cell receptor beta chains from one sample, sequenced in a study of control samples from healthy donors and cancer patients. Assay used: immunoSEQ multiplex PCR; TCRdb lists only in-frame clones, some missing. Of roughly 150,000 clones listed, just over 85% are singletons. Sample: blood. These receptors all come from a man aged 18 to 29 in good health. Both conserved end residues are part of each CDR3. A D gene is named only where the DNA matches it firmly. A row's size may be missing; if present it is once, few, many or a size class.

V,J,D,size,CDR3,DNA
TRBV6-2/TRBV6-3,TRBJ1-6,TRBD1,.,CASSPHSGTDFFDSPLHF,TGTGCCAGCAGTCCACACTCCGGGACAGATTTTTTTGATTCACCCCTCCACTTT
TRBV30,TRBJ2-3,.,.,CAWTKLRDTQYF,TGTGCCTGGACCAAGCTACGGGATACGCAGTATTTT
TRBV12-3/TRBV12-4,TRBJ2-5,.,.,CASSLGQRETQYF,TGTGCCAGCAGTTTAGGTCAGCGGGAGACCCAGTACTTC
TRBV9,TRBJ2-7,.,.,CASSPLGVFPSYEQYF,TGTGCCAGCAGCCCGCTGGGTGTGTTTCCCAGCTACGAGCAGTACTTC
TRBV4-1,TRBJ1-3,.,once,CASSQRDRGNTIYF,TGCGCCAGCAGCCAACGGGACCGAGGAAACACCATATATTTT
TRBV28,TRBJ2-7,TRBD2,.,CASSPGGDGNEQYF,TGTGCCAGCAGTCCGGGGGGGGACGGCAACGAGCAGTACTTC
TRBV5-6,TRBJ1-1,TRBD1,.,CASSFRGFDTEAFF,TGTGCCAGCAGCTTCAGGGGGTTTGATACTGAAGCTTTCTTT
TRBV6-5,TRBJ2-1,.,.,CASSYVLASTYNEQFF,TGTGCCAGCAGTTACGTACTAGCTTCTACCTACAATGAGCAGTTCTTC
TRBV7-2,TRBJ1-2,TRBD1,once,CASSSGQGERSGYTF,TGTGCCAGCAGCTCGGGACAGGGGGAGAGAAGTGGCTACACCTTC
TRBV6-5,TRBJ2-7,.,once,CASSYRAPSSYEQYF,TGTGCCAGCAGTTACAGGGCTCCCAGCTCCTACGAGCAGTACTTC
TRBV19,TRBJ2-3,.,.,CASSTRTSTDTQYF,TGTGCCAGTAGTACCCGGACTAGCACAGATACGCAGTATTTT
TRBV7-8,TRBJ2-3,.,.,CASSAGASTDTQYF,TGTGCCAGCAGCGCTGGTGCTAGCACAGATACGCAGTATTTT
TRBV7-6,TRBJ2-7,TRBD1,.,CASSSETGGIYEQYF,TGTGCCAGCAGCTCCGAGACAGGGGGAATCTACGAGCAGTACTTC
TRBV4-3,TRBJ1-2,.,.,CASSLVQGLSNYGYTF,TGCGCCAGCAGCCTAGTTCAGGGCCTTTCTAACTATGGCTACACCTTC
TRBV4-1,TRBJ2-7,.,few,CASSQEFRDSYEQYF,TGCGCCAGCAGCCAAGAGTTCAGGGACTCCTACGAGCAGTACTTC